These T cell receptor beta chains were read from a single sample in a study of blood T cell repertoires in COVID-19. The method was immunoSEQ multiplex PCR; TCRdb's version includes in-frame clones alone and lacks a portion of them. This table has over 150,000 clones, roughly 85% appearing once. Material: peripheral blood. The receptors were gathered from an elderly woman with acute or convalescent COVID-19. Both conserved end residues are part of each CDR3. A D gene is named only where the DNA matches it firmly. Some rows have no size entry. The others give once, few or many, or a class for an expanded clone.

v_call	d_call	j_call	clone_size	cdr3_aa	cdr3_nt
TRBV9	TRBD1	TRBJ1-3	few	CASSLRTGSDGNTIYF	TGTGCCAGCAGCCTAAGGACAGGGTCTGACGGAAACACCATATATTTT
TRBV7-9	TRBD1	TRBJ1-1	NA	CASSTSGTGLRGAFF	TGTGCCAGCAGCACCTCCGGGACAGGGTTACGCGGAGCTTTCTTT
TRBV6-5	NA	TRBJ2-2	NA	CASSYGPNTGELFF	TGTGCCAGCAGTTACGGGCCGAACACCGGGGAGCTGTTTTTT
TRBV25-1	NA	TRBJ1-1	NA	CASSDLTGEAFF	TGTGCCAGCAGTGACCTCACGGGTGAAGCTTTCTTT
TRBV30	NA	TRBJ2-3	once	CAWSETASSTDTQYF	TGTGCCTGGAGTGAGACAGCTTCTAGCACAGATACGCAGTATTTT
TRBV19	TRBD1	TRBJ1-1	NA	CASTPIATGVDTEAFF	TGTGCCAGTACCCCGATTGCGACAGGGGTCGACACTGAAGCTTTCTTT
TRBV7-8	TRBD2	TRBJ2-1	NA	CASSLILAGVGNEQFF	TGTGCCAGCAGCTTGATCCTAGCGGGAGTAGGGAATGAGCAGTTCTTC
TRBV7-9	TRBD1	TRBJ1-3	NA	CASSLNGQASSGNTIYF	TGTGCCAGCAGCTTAAACGGACAGGCGAGCTCTGGAAACACCATATATTTT
TRBV7-2	TRBD2	TRBJ2-2	few	CASSWGLAGVGELFF	TGTGCCAGCAGCTGGGGGTTAGCGGGCGTAGGGGAGCTGTTTTTT
TRBV14	TRBD2	TRBJ2-5	NA	CASSSPGGETQYF	TGTGCCAGCAGCTCCCCGGGGGGAGAGACCCAGTACTTC
TRBV19	TRBD2	TRBJ2-5	NA	CASSIRPGTSGRIETQYF	TGTGCCAGTAGTATTCGGCCCGGGACTAGCGGGAGAATAGAGACCCAGTACTTC
TRBV7-2	NA	TRBJ1-4	NA	CASSLVSGVNEKLFF	TGTGCCAGCAGCTTAGTCTCGGGGGTTAATGAAAAACTGTTTTTT
TRBV7-2	NA	TRBJ1-5	once	CASSLGARYQPQHF	TGTGCCAGCAGCTTAGGGGCAAGATATCAGCCCCAGCATTTT
TRBV9	TRBD2	TRBJ2-1	NA	CASSAGLAGIHEQFF	TGTGCCAGCAGCGCGGGACTAGCGGGAATTCATGAGCAGTTCTTC
TRBV27	NA	TRBJ1-4	NA	CASSLFLRPGRHIATNEKLFF	TGTGCCAGCAGTTTATTTTTGCGGCCAGGGAGGCATATTGCAACTAATGAAAAACTGTTTTTT
TRBV15	TRBD2	TRBJ2-3	NA	CATSRDGAGVADTQYF	TGTGCCACCAGCAGAGATGGGGCGGGAGTAGCAGATACGCAGTATTTT
TRBV7-9	NA	TRBJ1-4	NA	CASSLGWGQPETRKLFF	TGTGCCAGCAGCTTGGGGTGGGGGCAGCCCGAAACTAGGAAACTGTTTTTT